This TCR beta chain was sequenced in a study of Ad26.COV2.S vaccination and SARS-CoV-2 variants (dated by TCRdb to the early 2020s). With respect to the entire study: Donors in the vaccine arm were drawn from COV1001, a multicentre, randomized, double-blind, placebo-controlled phase I-IIa trial testing Ad26.COV2.S in healthy adults. Ad26.COV2.S was given intramuscularly at 5x10^10 or 1x10^11 viral particles, as a single shot or as two shots 56 days apart. TCRbeta repertoire sequencing served as the tool for gauging how specific and how broad the SARS-CoV-2-reactive T cell receptors were following Ad26.COV2.S vaccination. A total of roughly 32 samples were included in the TCR-sequenced set, comprising around 19 Ad26.COV2.S vaccine recipients, 5 placebo recipients and 8 SARS-CoV-2 convalescent individuals. Participants in the trial were split at random into five groups of five each, receiving low-dose or high-dose Ad26.COV2.S once or twice, or else placebo on both occasions. Throughout the experiments and outcome assessment, investigators stayed blinded to trial group allocation. The research as a whole found: After vaccination, substantial breadth of spike-specific CD8+ and CD4+ T cell responses was reported. Comparing responses between vaccine doses or regimens was not something the study was powered to do. Ad26.COV2.S recipients had higher spike-specific TCR breadth than placebo recipients (P = 0.0014). Vaccine and placebo recipients had similar non-spike TCR breadth, a finding consistent with the vaccine containing only spike. According to the authors, total T cell responses may have been underestimated by the TCR breadth and depth analyses.

The immunoSEQ Assay was the method used to sequence TCRbeta CDR3 regions. After extraction, genomic DNA underwent amplification by bias-controlled multiplex PCR, followed by high-throughput sequencing. The authors' analysis ran thus. Collapsing and filtering of sequences were performed to quantify the absolute abundance of each unique TCRbeta CDR3 region. T cell fraction was estimated by normalization of TCRbeta template counts to usable DNA, with usable DNA being measured through amplification of reference genes present in all nucleated cells. Repertoire TCRs were annotated as SARS-CoV-2-specific by exact matching of V gene, CDR3 amino acid sequence and J gene to a known reactive TCR set. The reference SARS-CoV-2 TCR set was obtained from MIRA and was filtered for enrichment in COVID-19-positive ImmuneCODE repertoires, whereby public or cross-reactive TCRs were removed. Using the MIRA antigens, annotated TCRs were further analysed by specific ORF or by position within an ORF. Breadth was defined as the number of annotated unique rearrangements divided by the total number of unique productive rearrangements, and depth was defined as the summed frequency of the annotated unique rearrangements. Two-sided Wilcoxon rank-sum tests were applied when comparing TCR breadth between groups. TCRdb holds this immuneACCESS table with in-frame rearrangements only. Some clones are missing; in checked studies, unresolved V genes explain under half, and the rest has no known cause. The DNA gave D and trimming, while V, J and clone size come from that table. The sample includes 450,000 to 550,000 clones, with 89% observed a single time. Together, the top ten hold 1.7% of the sample.

CDR1 and CDR2 are drawn from the germline V gene: SNHLY, FYNNEI. The CDR3 runs 16 residues from the cysteine to the phenylalanine. Only CDR3 DNA is held: 48 bases, read in frame from base 1. The V end gives up 3 bases and the J end 4 bases, leaving 8 bases in the junction not matched to a gene. The sample's treatment or condition label, decoded: approximately 18 received Ad26.COV2.S at low or high dose, single or two shots; about 5 received placebo; per-sample allocation not given. Repertoires of vaccine and placebo recipients were sequenced from samples collected on day 63 after the first injection. Cohort 1b enrolled about two dozen adults aged 18-55 years at a single site in Boston, USA, between 29 July and 7 August 2020. Ad26.COV2.S was a replication-incompetent adenovirus type 26 vector expressing a prefusion-stabilized SARS-CoV-2 spike protein from the original Wuhan strain. This clone appeared a single time. The clone's antigen remains unknown. Base qualities were left out, and no much larger clone turns up one base away.

The sequence links TRBV2 to TRBJ1-4; a stretch of 7 junction bases matches TRBD1. The sequencing here drew on peripheral blood, taken in a trial of Ad26.COV2.S vaccine versus placebo. The sequence came from a person aged 18 to 65 who received the Ad26.COV2.S COVID-19 vaccine or a placebo. The CDR3 here reads CASSEAGTVNNEKLFF. The DNA reads TGTGCCAGCAGTGAGGCCGGGACAGTCAATAATGAAAAACTGTTTTTT.